The 20 T cell receptor beta chains below were found in one sample sequenced in a study of T cell responses to AZD1222 COVID-19 vaccine. Sequencing was performed with immunoSEQ multiplex PCR; in TCRdb, only in-frame clones are kept and a portion is missing. The data hold about 140,000 clones, with 88% observed a single time. Material: peripheral blood, obtained 28 days after the second AZD1222 dose. These TCRs come from an adult who received the AZD1222 COVID-19 vaccine.

J is TRBJ2-4 and V is TRBV7-2, with D perhaps TRBD2 (7 bases). V lost 2 bases and J lost 6, with 14 bases in between. This CDR3 spans 15 amino acids. In germline, CDR1 is SGHTA, CDR2 FQGNSA. The CDR3 spells CASSLYAGAGNIQYF. DNA of the CDR3: TGTGCCAGCAGCTTATACGCGGGGGCCGGAAACATTCAGTACTTC.

This clone was detected once. V gene TRBV7-6 combines with J gene TRBJ2-7; 8 bases are shared with TRBD1. CDR3 length equals 15 residues. The germline gives CDR1 SGHVS, CDR2 FNYEAQ. The V gene end was trimmed by 3 bases and the J gene end by 4 bases; junction bases not matched to a gene: 8. The chain's CDR3 is CASSLETGERYEQYF. DNA for the CDR3: TGTGCCAGCAGCTTGGAGACAGGGGAAAGGTACGAGCAGTACTTC.

The chain combines TRBV2 with TRBJ1-1; D is undetermined. From germline, CDR1 is SNHLY and CDR2 FYNNEI. CDR3 size: 13 residues. Trimming took off 3 bases at V and 5 bases at J, with 10 bases between the two ends. Here the CDR3 reads CASSEQTDTEAFF. CDR3 DNA sequence: TGTGCCAGCAGTGAGCAAACCGATACTGAAGCTTTCTTT.

V usage is TRBV6-6 and J usage is TRBJ2-7, with 7 bases aligning to TRBD1. CDR3 size: 13 residues. After removal of 7 bases from V and 6 bases from J, the junction contained 9 bases not matched to a gene. Germline V gene sequence: CDR1 MNHNY, CDR2 SVGAGI (reference sequence). The CDR3 reads CASITPNRGEQYF. The CDR3 nucleotides read TGTGCCAGCATTACACCGAACAGGGGCGAGCAGTACTTC.

The rearrangement uses TRBV5-1 and TRBJ2-3; D might be TRBD1 (5 bases). The CDR3 totals 14 residues. Germline assignment: CDR1 SGHRS and CDR2 YFSETQ. V was clipped by 3 bases and J by 5 bases, with 13 bases between them. This CDR3 is CASSSGQVVDTQYF. CDR3 DNA sequence: TGCGCCAGCAGCTCAGGACAAGTAGTAGATACGCAGTATTTT.

V usage is TRBV27 and J usage is TRBJ1-1; the D is unclear. The CDR3 runs to 13 residues. From germline, CDR1 is MNHEY and CDR2 SMNVEV (reference sequence). V lost 3 bases and J 3 bases, leaving 8 bases between the germline ends. The DNA of the CDR3 is TGTGCCAGCAGTTTGGTTCCGGACACTGAAGCTTTCTTT. Translated, it gives CASSLVPDTEAFF.

J is TRBJ2-7 and V is TRBV30, with D possibly matching TRBD1 (5 bases). The CDR3 consists of 14 residues. Germline CDR1 GTSNPN, CDR2 SVGIG (reference sequence). Trimming removed 0 bases at V and 3 bases at J, with 12 bases between. The CDR3, as DNA: TGTGCCTGGAGTGTTTATCGACAGCGCTACGAGCAGTACTTC. Translated, it gives CAWSVYRQRYEQYF.

This clone is medium-sized within its sample. This chain joins TRBV7-3 and TRBJ1-1; D perhaps matches TRBD1 (5 bases). Germline loops: CDR1 SGHTA, CDR2 FQGTGA. This CDR3 comprises 15 residues. Trimming pared 1 base from V and 4 bases from J, leaving 13 bases between. CDR3: CASSLMGGSSTEAFF. DNA of the CDR3: TGTGCCAGCAGCTTAATGGGGGGGAGTAGCACTGAAGCTTTCTTT.

In its sample, this clone was seen a few times. The V gene is TRBV5-1, the J gene TRBJ2-7, with TRBD1 matching 9 bases. The ends lost 0 bases at V and 4 bases at J; junction bases unmatched: 5. CDR1 SGHRS and CDR2 YFSETQ come from the germline V gene. The CDR3 consists of 15 residues. CDR3 protein: CASSLGRGQGYEQYF. CDR3 DNA sequence: TGCGCCAGCAGCTTGGGTCGCGGACAGGGGTACGAGCAGTACTTC.

The genes are TRBV18 and TRBJ1-2; D might be TRBD1 (5 bases). Trimming left V 8 bases short and J 6 bases short, with 19 bases between. CDR1 and CDR2 (germline): KGHSH, LQKENI. CDR3 length: 14 residues. CDR3 DNA: TGTGCCAGCGGCCCAAGCCGAGGGACGGATGGCTACACCTTC. Its protein product is CASGPSRGTDGYTF.

The CDR3: CASSSLLSSGGLWDYEQYF. As DNA, the CDR3 is TGTGCCAGCAGCTCCCTGCTTTCTAGCGGGGGCCTATGGGACTACGAGCAGTACTTC. This chain joins TRBV5-4 and TRBJ2-7; 10 bases align to TRBD2. Germline values: CDR1 SGHNT, CDR2 YYREEE (reference sequence). V shed 3 bases, J shed 3 bases, and the junction held 18 bases outside the gene matches. CDR3 length: 19 residues. Full variable domain (outside the CDR3, taken from reference TRBV5-4 and TRBJ2-7): ETGVTQSPTHLIKTRGQQVTLRCSSQSGHNTVSWYQQALGQGPQFIFQYYREEENGRGNFPPRFSGLQFPNYSSELNVNALELDDSALYLCASSSLLSSGGLWDYEQYFGPGTRLTVT.

The DNA for the CDR3 is TGTGCCAGTAGTATCACCGGGACGGACGGTTACGAGCAGTACTTC. Its protein is CASSITGTDGYEQYF. The rearrangement links TRBV19 to TRBJ2-7; D possibly uses TRBD1 or TRBD2 (5 bases each). This CDR3 is built from 15 residues. Germline lookup yields CDR1 LNHDA and CDR2 SQIVND (reference sequence). Trimming shortened V by 3 bases and J by 4 bases, and 16 bases separated the two germline ends. Combining the CDR3 with reference TRBV19 and TRBJ2-7 gives the whole variable domain DGGITQSPKYLFRKEGQNVTLSCEQNLNHDAMYWYRQDPGQGLRLIYYSQIVNDFQKGDIAEGYSVSREKKESFPLTVTSAQKNPTAFYLCASSITGTDGYEQYFGPGTRLTVT.

This chain connects TRBV15 to TRBJ2-3, with a tentative D call TRBD1 (6 bases). The V and J ends lost 0 bases and 5 bases respectively, with 15 bases between them. CDR3 size: 16 residues. Germline V lookup: CDR1 LNHNV, CDR2 YYDKDF (reference sequence). The CDR3, as DNA: TGTGCCACCAGCAGAGATCTCGGGCGAGGGGGAGATACGCAGTATTTT. Its protein is CATSRDLGRGGDTQYF.

The V and J genes are TRBV30 and TRBJ1-6; TRBD1 is a possible D gene (5 bases). This CDR3 has 15 residues. Germline assignment: CDR1 GTSNPN and CDR2 SVGIG (reference sequence). V shed 2 bases and J shed 0 bases, with 8 bases lying between them. Here the CDR3 DNA reads TGTGCCTGGAGTCCCGGGGCCTCCTATAATTCACCCCTCCACTTT. This codes for CAWSPGASYNSPLHF.

V gene TRBV6-1 combines with J gene TRBJ1-6; possible D gene TRBD1, 6 bases. Germline assignment: CDR1 MNHNS and CDR2 SASEGT. CDR3 length: 16 residues. The V end was cut by 4 bases, the J end by 5 bases, with 15 bases between. The CDR3 DNA follows: TGTGCCAGCAGTGTGTCCCGGGACATACATAATTCACCCCTCCACTTT. Amino acids: CASSVSRDIHNSPLHF.

The rearrangement uses TRBV2 and TRBJ2-3; D not certain. CDR1 is SNHLY, CDR2 FYNNEI, per germline. CDR3 size: 12 residues. The V end lost 3 bases, the J end lost 11 bases, and 12 bases lay between the germline ends. As DNA, the CDR3 is TGTGCCAGCAGTGAGGCCGTTAAGGGGCAGTATTTT. Amino acid sequence: CASSEAVKGQYF.

This chain joins TRBV30 and TRBJ1-1; 9 bases map to TRBD1. V was clipped by 3 bases and J by 4 bases; unmatched bases: 6. Per germline, CDR1 GTSNPN and CDR2 SVGIG (reference sequence). CDR3 length: 14 residues. CDR3 coding DNA: TGTGCCTGGAGGGTGAGGGACAGGGTCACTGAAGCTTTCTTT. It codes for CAWRVRDRVTEAFF.

In its sample, this clone was seen a few times. V is TRBV10-3 and J is TRBJ1-2; 9 nucleotides match TRBD1. The CDR3 sequence is 14 residues long. V was clipped by 6 bases and J by 4 bases; unmatched bases: 6. Germline CDR1 reads ENHRY; CDR2 reads SYGVKD. The CDR3 here is CAIRDVQGAYGYTF. In DNA, the CDR3 is TGTGCCATCAGAGATGTACAGGGGGCCTATGGCTACACCTTC.

Here the CDR3 DNA reads TGTGCCAGCAGTGCAAGCGGGGCGGCCACTAGCACAGATACGCAGTATTTT. Protein product: CASSASGAATSTDTQYF. The rearrangement links TRBV6-1 to TRBJ2-3; 7 nucleotides align to TRBD2. The trim removed 4 bases at V and 0 bases at J, leaving 10 bases unmatched. The CDR3 totals 17 residues. Germline CDR1 is MNHNS and CDR2 is SASEGT.

This clone was picked up a small number of times. The chain carries TRBV5-1 and TRBJ1-1; D is unclear. Trimming cost V 5 bases and J 0 bases, with 14 bases left between them. CDR1 and CDR2 from the germline V gene are SGHRS and YFSETQ. The CDR3 loop spans 15 amino acids. Here the CDR3 reads CASSRDTYMNTEAFF. CDR3 coding DNA: TGCGCCAGCAGTCGAGACACCTACATGAACACTGAAGCTTTCTTT.